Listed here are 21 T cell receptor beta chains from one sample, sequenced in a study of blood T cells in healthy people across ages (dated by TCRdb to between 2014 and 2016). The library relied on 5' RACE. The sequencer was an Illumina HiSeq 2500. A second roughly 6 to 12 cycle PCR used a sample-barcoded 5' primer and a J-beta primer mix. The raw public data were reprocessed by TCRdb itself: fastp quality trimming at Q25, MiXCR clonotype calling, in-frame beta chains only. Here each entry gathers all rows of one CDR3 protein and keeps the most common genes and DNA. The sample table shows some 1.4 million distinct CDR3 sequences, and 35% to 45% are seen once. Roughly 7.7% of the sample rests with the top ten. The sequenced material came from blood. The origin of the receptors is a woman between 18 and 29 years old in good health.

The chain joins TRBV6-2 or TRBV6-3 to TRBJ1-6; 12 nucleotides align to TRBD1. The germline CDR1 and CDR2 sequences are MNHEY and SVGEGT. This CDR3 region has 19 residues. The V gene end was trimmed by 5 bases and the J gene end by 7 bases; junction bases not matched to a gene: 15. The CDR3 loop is CASSKPAPGQGAGNSPLHF. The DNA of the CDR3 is TGTGCCAGCAGTAAACCCGCTCCGGGACAGGGGGCTGGCAATTCACCCCTCCACTTT.

The CDR3 sequence is CASTPTGSTDTQYF. CDR3 sequence (DNA): TGTGCCAGCACCCCGACGGGGAGCACAGATACGCAGTATTTT. This rearrangement joins TRBV6-5 to TRBJ2-3; tentatively, D is TRBD2 (5 bases). V gave up 7 bases and J gave up 0 bases, with 11 bases separating them. The germline V gene has CDR1 MNHEY and CDR2 SVGAGI. The CDR3 has 14 amino acids.

CDR3 DNA: TGTGCCAGCAGCCAAGCCCCCGGGACAGCACTTCAAAAACTGTTTTTT. Protein sequence: CASSQAPGTALQKLFF. This chain joins TRBV14 and TRBJ1-4; 7 bases agree with TRBD1. The germline V gene has CDR1 SGHDN and CDR2 FVKESK. The CDR3 has 16 amino acids. The V gene end was trimmed by 1 base and the J gene end by 9 bases; junction bases not matched to a gene: 11.

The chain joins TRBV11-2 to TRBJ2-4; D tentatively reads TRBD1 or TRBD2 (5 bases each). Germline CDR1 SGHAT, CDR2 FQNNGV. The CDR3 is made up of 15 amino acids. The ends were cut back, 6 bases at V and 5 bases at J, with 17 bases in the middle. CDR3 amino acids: CASSPPGPAENIQYF. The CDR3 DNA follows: TGTGCCAGCAGTCCTCCGGGACCAGCGGAAAACATTCAGTACTTC.

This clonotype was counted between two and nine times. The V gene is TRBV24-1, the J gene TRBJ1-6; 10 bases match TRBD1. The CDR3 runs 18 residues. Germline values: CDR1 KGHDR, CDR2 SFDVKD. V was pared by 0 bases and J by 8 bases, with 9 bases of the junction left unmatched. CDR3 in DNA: TGTGCCACCAGTGATTTGCGTGTAAGGGACAGGGGTGATTCACCCCTCCACTTT. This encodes CATSDLRVRDRGDSPLHF.

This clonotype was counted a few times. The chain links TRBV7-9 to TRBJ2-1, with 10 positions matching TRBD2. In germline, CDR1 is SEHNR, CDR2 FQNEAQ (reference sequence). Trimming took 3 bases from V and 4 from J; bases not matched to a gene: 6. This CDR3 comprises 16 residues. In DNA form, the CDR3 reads TGTGCCAGCAGCTTGACTACTAGCGGGGAATACAATGAGCAGTTCTTC. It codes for CASSLTTSGEYNEQFF.

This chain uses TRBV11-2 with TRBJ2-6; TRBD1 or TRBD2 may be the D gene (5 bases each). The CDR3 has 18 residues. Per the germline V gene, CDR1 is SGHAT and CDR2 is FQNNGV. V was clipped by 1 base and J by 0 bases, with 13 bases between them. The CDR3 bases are TGTGCCAGCAGCTTAGGGGGGATTAAGAGCTCTGGGGCCAACGTCCTGACTTTC. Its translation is CASSLGGIKSSGANVLTF. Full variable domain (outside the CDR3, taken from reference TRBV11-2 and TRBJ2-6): EAGVAQSPRYKIIEKRQSVAFWCNPISGHATLYWYQQILGQGPKLLIQFQNNGVVDDSQLPKDRFSAERLKGVDSTLKIQPAKLEDSAVYLCASSLGGIKSSGANVLTFGAGSRLTVL.

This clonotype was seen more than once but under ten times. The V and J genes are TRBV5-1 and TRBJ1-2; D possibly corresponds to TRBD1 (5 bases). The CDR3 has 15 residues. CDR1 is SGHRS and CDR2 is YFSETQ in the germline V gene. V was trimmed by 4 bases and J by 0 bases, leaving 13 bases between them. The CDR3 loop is CASSLPGNTNYGYTF. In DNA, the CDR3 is TGCGCCAGCAGCCTGCCAGGGAACACTAACTATGGCTACACCTTC.

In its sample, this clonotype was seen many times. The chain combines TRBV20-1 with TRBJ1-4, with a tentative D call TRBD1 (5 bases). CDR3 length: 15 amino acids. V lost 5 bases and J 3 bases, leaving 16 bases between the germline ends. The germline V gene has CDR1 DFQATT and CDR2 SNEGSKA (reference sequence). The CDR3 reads CSAPSNRISNEKLFF. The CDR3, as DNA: TGCAGTGCTCCTTCAAACAGGATCTCTAATGAAAAACTGTTTTTT.

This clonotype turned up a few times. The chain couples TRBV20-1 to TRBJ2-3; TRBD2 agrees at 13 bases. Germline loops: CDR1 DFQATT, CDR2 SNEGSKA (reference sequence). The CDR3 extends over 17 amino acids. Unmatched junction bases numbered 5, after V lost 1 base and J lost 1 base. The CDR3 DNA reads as TGCAGTGCTAGAGCCCTCGGACTAGCGGGGGGCACAGATACGCAGTATTTT. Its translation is CSARALGLAGGTDTQYF.

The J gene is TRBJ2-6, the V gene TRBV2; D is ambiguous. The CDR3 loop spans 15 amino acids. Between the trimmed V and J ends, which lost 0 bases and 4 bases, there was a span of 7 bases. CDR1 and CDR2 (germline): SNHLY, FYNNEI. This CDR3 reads CASSEARAGANVLTF. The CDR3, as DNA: TGTGCCAGCAGTGAAGCGCGAGCCGGGGCCAACGTCCTGACTTTC.

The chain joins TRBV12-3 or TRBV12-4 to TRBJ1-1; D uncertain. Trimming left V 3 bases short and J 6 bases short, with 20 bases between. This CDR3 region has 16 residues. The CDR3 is CASSFRLNGEKPEAFF. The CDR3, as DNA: TGTGCCAGCAGTTTTAGGCTTAACGGGGAAAAGCCTGAAGCTTTCTTT.

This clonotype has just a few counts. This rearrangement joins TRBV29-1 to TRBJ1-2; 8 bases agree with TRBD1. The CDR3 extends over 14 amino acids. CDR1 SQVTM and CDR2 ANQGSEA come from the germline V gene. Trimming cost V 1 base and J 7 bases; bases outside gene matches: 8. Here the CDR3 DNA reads TGCAGCGTTGAAGGTGGACAGGGATTAATTGGCTACACCTTC. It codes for CSVEGGQGLIGYTF.

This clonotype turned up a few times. This CDR3 is CASSRQGTQYF. CDR3 DNA sequence: TGTGCCAGCAGCCGTCAAGGTACGCAGTATTTT. The chain has TRBV3-1 and TRBJ2-3; no reliable D call. The V end was cut by 4 bases, the J end by 8 bases, with 7 bases between. The CDR3 is made up of 11 amino acids. The germline CDR1 and CDR2 sequences are LGHDT and YNNKEL (reference sequence).

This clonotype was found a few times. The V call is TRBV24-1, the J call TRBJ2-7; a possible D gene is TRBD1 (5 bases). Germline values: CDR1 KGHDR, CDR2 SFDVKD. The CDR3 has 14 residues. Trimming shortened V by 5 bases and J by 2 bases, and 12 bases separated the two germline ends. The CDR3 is CATSGMGQPYEQYF. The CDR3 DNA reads TGTGCCACCAGTGGCATGGGGCAGCCCTACGAGCAGTACTTC.

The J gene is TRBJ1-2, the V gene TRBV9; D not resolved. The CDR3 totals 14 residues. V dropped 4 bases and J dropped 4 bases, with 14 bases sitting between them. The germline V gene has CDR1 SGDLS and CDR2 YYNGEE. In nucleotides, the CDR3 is TGTGCCAGCAGCCCGCACTTGGGAGGCTATGGCTACACCTTC. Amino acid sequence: CASSPHLGGYGYTF.

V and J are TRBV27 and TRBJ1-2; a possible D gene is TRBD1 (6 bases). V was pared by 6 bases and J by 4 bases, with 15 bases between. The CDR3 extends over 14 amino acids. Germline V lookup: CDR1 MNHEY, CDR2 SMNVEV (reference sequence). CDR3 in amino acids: CASSTGPGAYGYTF. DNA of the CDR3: TGTGCCAGCAGCACCGGGCCAGGGGCCTATGGCTACACCTTC.

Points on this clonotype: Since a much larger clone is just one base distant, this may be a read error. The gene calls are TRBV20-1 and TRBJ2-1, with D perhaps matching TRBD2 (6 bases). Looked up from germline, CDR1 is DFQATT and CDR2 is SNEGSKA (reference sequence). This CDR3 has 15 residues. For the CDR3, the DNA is TGCAGTGCTCCGCGGCGGGGTAGCTCCTACAATGGGCAGTTCTTC. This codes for CSAPRRGSSYNGQFF.

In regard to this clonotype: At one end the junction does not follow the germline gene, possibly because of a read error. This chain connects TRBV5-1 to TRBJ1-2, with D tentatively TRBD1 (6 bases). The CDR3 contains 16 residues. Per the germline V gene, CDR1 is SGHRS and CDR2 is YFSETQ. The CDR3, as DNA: TGTGCCAGCAGCTCCTCCAGGACAGAGGGTCTCTGTGGCTACACCTTC. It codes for CASSSSRTEGLCGYTF. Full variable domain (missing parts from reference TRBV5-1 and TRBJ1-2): KAGVTQTPRYLIKTRGQQVTLSCSPISGHRSVSWYQQTPGQGLQFLFEYFSETQRNKGNFPGRFSGRQFSNSRSEMNVSTLELGDSALYLCASSSSRTEGLCGYTFGSGTRLTVV.

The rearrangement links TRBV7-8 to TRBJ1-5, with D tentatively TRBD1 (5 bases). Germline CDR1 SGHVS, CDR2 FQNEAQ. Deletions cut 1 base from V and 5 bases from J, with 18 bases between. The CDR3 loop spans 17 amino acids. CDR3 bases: TGTGCCAGCAGCTTAGAAATCGCGGCGGGGGTTGATCAGCCCCAGCATTTT. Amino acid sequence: CASSLEIAAGVDQPQHF.

The CDR3 region is CASSEFQTGHAFF. CDR3 nucleotide sequence: TGCGCCAGCAGTGAGTTCCAGACAGGGCATGCTTTCTTT. The chain combines TRBV10-2 with TRBJ1-1, with 7 bases aligning to TRBD1. This CDR3 contains 13 residues. The germline gives CDR1 WSHSY, CDR2 SAAADI. Germline trimming cut 1 base from V and 11 bases from J; bases unmatched to any gene: 7.